This T cell receptor (beta chain) originates from a study of blood T cells in healthy people across ages. Findings of the study overall: Possibly confounding the expanded clonotype changes was the fact that donor CMV status was unknown. Long-lived donors carried more naive CD4+ cells and greater diversity than aged donors.

Through a sample-barcoded 5' primer and a J-beta primer mix, a second PCR was run for roughly 7 to 12 cycles. Each cDNA molecule, via a template-switch adaptor with 12 random nucleotides, was tagged. TCRdb re-called the 5' RACE reads with MiXCR, one entry per CDR3 protein. The table shows some 1.7 million distinct CDR3 sequences, with 28% occurring only once. Healthy Caucasian individuals from Russia aged 6 to 90 served as donors. There are a few counts of this clonotype. Its target is not known. The CDR3 is 14 amino acids. V was pared by 7 bases and J by 4 bases, with 6 bases of the junction left unmatched. Germline V gene lookup returns CDR1 WSHSY and CDR2 SAAADI.

The sequence came from a woman younger than 45 in good health. Input material: blood. V is TRBV10-2 and J is TRBJ1-4; TRBD1 matches at 7 bases. The CDR3 is CASKRNRGNEKLFF. The CDR3, as DNA: TGCGCCAGCAAAAGGAACAGGGGTAATGAAAAACTGTTTTTT.